Listed below are T cell receptor beta chains from one sample, sequenced in a study of CD8+ T cells in alopecia areata. Method: immunoSEQ multiplex PCR; TCRdb's copy keeps in-frame clones and lacks some. The data hold 110,000 to 150,000 clones, with roughly 54% observed a single time. The sequencing used CD8+ T cells sorted from blood, collected at week 4, from a patient treated with tofacitinib. The source is a human donor with alopecia areata. Each CDR3 is given with its conserved first and last residue. The D gene is left open where the match is weak. Only part of the rows carry a size: once, few, many, or a class if the clone is expanded.

d_call,j_call,v_call,clone_size,cdr3_aa,cdr3_nt
.,TRBJ2-6,TRBV4-3,.,CASSQDQGHSSGANVLTF,TGCGCCAGCAGCCAAGATCAAGGCCACAGCTCTGGGGCCAACGTCCTGACTTTC
TRBD2,TRBJ2-3,TRBV5-6,.,CASSLEGLPSTDTQYF,TGTGCCAGCAGCTTGGAGGGACTACCTAGCACAGATACGCAGTATTTT
TRBD1,TRBJ2-7,TRBV27,.,CASSSGQYYEQYF,TGTGCCAGCAGCTCGGGACAGTACTACGAGCAGTACTTC
.,TRBJ1-1,TRBV6-6,.,CASSYPNKGGGEAFF,TGTGCCAGCAGTTACCCTAACAAGGGAGGAGGTGAAGCTTTCTTT
TRBD2,TRBJ2-7,TRBV5-1,few,CASSAGGSTRAPTYEQYF,TGCGCCAGCAGCGCAGGCGGGAGTACAAGAGCACCTACCTACGAGCAGTACTTC
.,TRBJ1-5,TRBV30,few,CAWSGTYDQPQHF,TGTGCCTGGTCCGGGACGTATGATCAGCCCCAGCATTTT
.,TRBJ1-5,TRBV5-1,few,CASSDEGGNQPQHF,TGCGCCAGCAGCGACGAGGGGGGCAATCAGCCCCAGCATTTT
TRBD1,TRBJ2-3,TRBV13,few,CASRMTGLDTQYF,TGTGCCAGCAGAATGACAGGGTTGGATACGCAGTATTTT
.,TRBJ2-7,TRBV5-6,.,CASSAGSSYEQYF,TGTGCCAGCAGCGCCGGGAGCTCCTACGAGCAGTACTTC
.,TRBJ2-1,TRBV6-1,once,CASKAQGSVNEQFF,TGTGCCAGCAAGGCCCAGGGTTCTGTCAATGAGCAGTTCTTC